Below are 18 T cell receptor beta chains sequenced from a single sample in a study of T-cell memory formation after mild COVID-19. TCRdb re-derived calls from the 5' RACE reads in MiXCR, one entry per CDR3 protein. The profile shows roughly 620,000 distinct CDR3 sequences, about a sixth of them singletons. Material for sequencing was PBMCs or a T cell subset sorted from them (not recorded which). The receptors were gathered from an adult woman who had mild COVID-19 (a few samples of this study predate the infection). Cell type and time point are not known.

In this sample, this clonotype turned up a few times. The gene calls are TRBV7-9 and TRBJ2-1; D unclear. V was cut by 1 base and J by 8 bases, with 18 bases left in between. From germline, CDR1 is SEHNR and CDR2 FQNEAQ (reference sequence). CDR3 length equals 16 residues. The CDR3 DNA follows: TGTGCCAGCAGCTTAGTTCCCTCTACTAAGAAGTATGAGCAGTTCTTC. It translates to CASSLVPSTKKYEQFF.

This chain connects TRBV27 to TRBJ2-1; TRBD2 is a possible D gene (6 bases). CDR1 MNHEY and CDR2 SMNVEV come from the germline V gene (reference sequence). V was clipped by 2 bases and J by 3 bases, with 11 bases between them. This CDR3 is 15 amino acids long. The CDR3 region has the DNA TGTGCCAGCAGTTTAGGGGGGACCGGCTACAATGAGCAGTTCTTC. It specifies CASSLGGTGYNEQFF.

The genes are TRBV11-2 and TRBJ2-5; 9 bases are shared with TRBD2. The junction had 3 bases not matched to a gene; V was cut back by 6 bases and J by 1 base. CDR1 is SGHAT, CDR2 FQNNGV, per germline. This CDR3 contains 14 residues. The CDR3: CASRGLARQETQYF. CDR3 nucleotides: TGTGCCAGCAGGGGACTAGCCCGCCAAGAGACCCAGTACTTC.

This chain uses TRBV6-5 with TRBJ2-5, with D tentatively TRBD1 or TRBD2 (6 bases each). The V gene lost 5 bases and the J gene lost 5 bases, with 18 bases spanning the gap. CDR1 and CDR2 from the germline V gene are MNHEY and SVGAGI. The CDR3 spans 15 residues. In DNA form, the CDR3 reads TGTGCCAGCAGTGATTTCAGGGGAGGTGGGGAGACCCAGTACTTC. Encoded protein: CASSDFRGGGETQYF.

This clonotype was seen a few times. The chain has TRBV4-2 and TRBJ2-3, with D possibly being TRBD2 (6 bases). With 0 bases removed from V and 9 bases from J, the gap between germline ends came to 16 bases. The CDR3 consists of 15 residues. CDR1 LGHNA and CDR2 YNFKEQ come from the germline V gene. The CDR3 DNA sequence: TGTGCCAGCAGCCAAGATTTAGGTAGCGGCCTGACGCAGTATTTT. Its translation: CASSQDLGSGLTQYF.

This clonotype was counted between two and nine times. This chain joins TRBV6-2 or TRBV6-3 and TRBJ1-1, with a weak D call TRBD1 (5 bases). Germline V lookup: CDR1 MNHEY, CDR2 SVGEGT. The V and J ends lost 8 bases and 4 bases respectively, with 17 bases between them. The CDR3 runs 14 residues. The CDR3 protein is CASGKSAGGTEAFF. For the CDR3, the DNA is TGTGCCAGCGGGAAGAGTGCGGGGGGCACTGAAGCTTTCTTT.

V and J are TRBV6-1 and TRBJ1-5; D gene uncertain. Germline V gene data show CDR1 as MNHNS and CDR2 as SASEGT. This CDR3 has 15 amino acids. The V gene lost 2 bases and the J gene lost 5 bases, with 13 bases spanning the gap. Here the CDR3 reads CASSERRASDQPQHF. For the CDR3, the DNA is TGTGCCAGCAGTGAACGTAGGGCATCCGATCAGCCCCAGCATTTT.

This clonotype showed up just a few times. The chain carries TRBV20-1 and TRBJ1-5, with D possibly TRBD1 on 5 matching bases. V lost 1 base and J lost 3, with 13 bases in between. The CDR3 length is 15 residues. Looked up from germline, CDR1 is DFQATT and CDR2 is SNEGSKA (reference sequence). CDR3 sequence reads: CSARGDSVFNQPQHF. CDR3 sequence (DNA): TGCAGTGCTAGAGGGGACTCCGTCTTCAATCAGCCCCAGCATTTT.

This chain joins TRBV10-3 and TRBJ2-1, with 8 bases that match TRBD1. The CDR3 is 16 amino acids. Per germline, CDR1 ENHRY and CDR2 SYGVKD. J gave up 3 bases and V 4 bases, and 8 bases lay outside the gene matches. CDR3: CAISATGAPLYNEQFF. In nucleotides, the CDR3 is TGTGCCATCAGTGCGACAGGGGCCCCCCTCTACAATGAGCAGTTCTTC.

This clonotype was counted only a few times. The rearrangement joins TRBV7-2 to TRBJ2-2; D is uncertain. The CDR3 totals 15 residues. V dropped 1 base and J dropped 1 base, with 7 bases sitting between them. Germline-derived CDR1 and CDR2 are SGHTA and FQGNSA. The CDR3 DNA is TGTGCCAGCAGCTTAGGTCCCTGGAACACCGGGGAGCTGTTTTTT. Its protein is CASSLGPWNTGELFF.

The rearrangement links TRBV12-3 or TRBV12-4 to TRBJ1-1; D possibly corresponds to TRBD1 (6 bases). The CDR3 consists of 14 residues. V lost 5 bases, J lost 1 base, and 11 bases lay in between. CDR3 sequence (DNA): TGTGCCAGCAGTAAGACAGGCCCGAACACTGAAGCTTTCTTT. Translation gives CASSKTGPNTEAFF.

This clonotype was seen a few times. The V call is TRBV3-1, the J call TRBJ1-1; no definite D call. Germline V gene lookup returns CDR1 LGHDT and CDR2 YNNKEL (reference sequence). Deletions cut 1 base from V and 4 bases from J, with 16 bases between. This CDR3 has 16 amino acids. CDR3 loop: CASSQGRARVGTEAFF. CDR3 sequence (DNA): TGTGCCAGCAGCCAAGGGCGCGCGAGGGTCGGCACTGAAGCTTTCTTT.

This clonotype was picked up a small number of times. The chain is built from TRBV20-1 and TRBJ2-1, with TRBD2 matching 7 bases. The germline V gene encodes CDR1 DFQATT and CDR2 SNEGSKA (reference sequence). Trimming took 5 bases from V and 9 from J; bases not matched to a gene: 10. There are 13 residues in the CDR3. The CDR3: CSAESGKYGEQFF. CDR3 sequence (DNA): TGCAGTGCTGAAAGCGGGAAGTACGGTGAGCAGTTCTTC.

The genes are TRBV7-9 and TRBJ2-5; D unclear. V was clipped by 2 bases and J by 5 bases, with 9 bases between them. The CDR3 has 13 amino acids. Germline assignment: CDR1 SEHNR and CDR2 FQNEAQ (reference sequence). In DNA, the CDR3 is TGTGCCAGCAGCTTAATGCCTCGGGAGACCCAGTACTTC. Protein product: CASSLMPRETQYF.

This clonotype has only a few counts. The chain couples TRBV6-2 or TRBV6-3 to TRBJ2-3, with 7 bases that match TRBD1. Germline V gene lookup returns CDR1 MNHEY and CDR2 SVGEGT. V lost 6 bases, J lost 0 bases, and 9 bases stayed unmatched. The CDR3 contains 16 residues. The CDR3 protein is CASSNHRTGSTDTQYF. CDR3 DNA: TGTGCCAGCAGCAACCATCGGACAGGTAGCACAGATACGCAGTATTTT.

This clonotype was observed a handful of times. The rearrangement joins TRBV5-4 to TRBJ1-3, with no clear D. The V gene lost 2 bases and the J gene lost 10 bases, with 10 bases spanning the gap. Per the germline V gene, CDR1 is SGHNT and CDR2 is YYREEE (reference sequence). The CDR3 length is 12 residues. The CDR3 coding sequence is TGTGCCAGCAGCTTCTATAGAGGAACCATATATTTT. It translates to CASSFYRGTIYF.

The chain carries TRBV12-3 or TRBV12-4 and TRBJ1-1, with 7 bases aligning to TRBD1. The ends lost 3 bases at V and 4 bases at J; junction bases unmatched: 2. The CDR3 totals 13 residues. The CDR3 loop is CASSLDRFTEAFF. Written as DNA, the CDR3 is TGTGCCAGCAGTTTGGACAGGTTCACTGAAGCTTTCTTT.

V usage is TRBV7-8 and J usage is TRBJ1-1; D is unclear. The germline CDR1 and CDR2 sequences are SGHVS and FQNEAQ. The length of the CDR3 is 13 residues. V shed 4 bases and J shed 5 bases, with 11 bases lying between them. This CDR3 reads CASSSTQFTEAFF. In DNA, the CDR3 is TGTGCCAGCAGCTCCACCCAATTTACTGAAGCTTTCTTT.